These 31 T cell receptor beta chains originate from one sample sequenced in a study of T cells in Graves' hyperthyroidism and ophthalmopathy. Amplification of TCR beta CDR3 regions was performed using RNA transcripts as template. HTBI primers drove first-round RT-PCR of the TCR CDR3. TCRdb called the multiplex PCR reads again in MiXCR, with one record for every CDR3 protein. The sample carries around 500,000 distinct CDR3 sequences, 22% recorded once. The sequenced material came from blood. The receptors come from a woman aged 65 to 85 with Graves' ophthalmopathy.

This clonotype has a count of ten or more. The V and J genes are TRBV6-2 or TRBV6-3 and TRBJ1-1, with 8 nucleotides matching TRBD1. There are 13 residues in the CDR3. The V gene end was trimmed by 9 bases and the J gene end by 5 bases; junction bases not matched to a gene: 8. From germline, CDR1 is MNHEY and CDR2 SVGEGT. The CDR3 protein is CASQQGEFTEAFF. The CDR3 DNA reads TGTGCCAGTCAACAGGGGGAATTTACTGAAGCTTTCTTT.

The chain employs TRBV19 and TRBJ2-7; TRBD1 matches at 8 bases. The V and J ends lost 9 bases and 3 bases, in that order; junction bases with no gene match: 13. The CDR3 loop spans 15 amino acids. Germline CDR1 reads LNHDA; CDR2 reads SQIVND (reference sequence). CDR3 amino acids: CASNHGGTGGYEQYF. The CDR3 coding sequence is TGTGCCAGCAATCATGGGGGGACAGGAGGCTACGAGCAGTACTTC.

This clonotype was seen only a few times. The chain uses TRBV10-3 and TRBJ2-3, with D possibly being TRBD1 or TRBD2 (5 bases each). CDR3 length equals 15 residues. Germline V lookup: CDR1 ENHRY, CDR2 SYGVKD. Between the trimmed V and J ends, which lost 5 bases and 2 bases, there was a span of 14 bases. The chain's CDR3 is CAISPPGRSTDTQYF. The CDR3 DNA is TGTGCCATCAGTCCCCCGGGGCGGTCCACAGATACGCAGTATTTT.

The sample holds many counts of this clonotype. V and J are TRBV10-3 and TRBJ1-1; TRBD1 matches 7 bases. Germline CDR1 ENHRY, CDR2 SYGVKD. This CDR3 is built from 12 residues. Germline trimming cut 6 bases from V and 3 bases from J; bases unmatched to any gene: 1. The CDR3 region is CAIRGTDTEAFF. The DNA for the CDR3 is TGTGCCATCAGGGGGACAGACACTGAAGCTTTCTTT.

V gene TRBV20-1 combines with J gene TRBJ2-7; 8 nucleotides match TRBD2. The junction had 7 bases not matched to a gene; V was cut back by 5 bases and J by 1 base. CDR1 and CDR2 from the germline V gene are DFQATT and SNEGSKA (reference sequence). CDR3 size: 14 residues. The CDR3 DNA sequence: TGCAGTGCTTCTACGACTAGCGCTTCCTACGAGCAGTACTTC. Translated: CSASTTSASYEQYF.

Comment on this clonotype: One end of the junction is discordant with germline, which a read error may explain. V gene TRBV7-7 combines with J gene TRBJ2-2; 9 bases map to TRBD2. Per the germline V gene, CDR1 is SSHAT and CDR2 is FNYEAQ (reference sequence). There are 15 residues in the CDR3. This CDR3 reads CASSKAGGGTGELFF. CDR3 coding DNA: TGTGCTAGCAGCAAAGCGGGAGGTGGTACCGGGGAGCTGTTTTTT. Full variable domain (remainder filled in from reference TRBV7-7 and TRBJ2-2): GAGVSQSPRYKVTKRGQDVTLRCDPISSHATLYWYQQALGQGPEFLTYFNYEAQPDKSGLPSDRFSAERPEGSISTLTIQRTEQRDSAMYRCASSKAGGGTGELFFGEGSRLTVL.

The CDR3 protein is CASSEPGQGTYEQYF. As DNA, the CDR3 is TGTGCCAGCAGTGAACCGGGACAGGGAACCTACGAGCAGTACTTC. The gene calls are TRBV6-1 and TRBJ2-7, with 9 bases lining up with TRBD1. Trimming removed 2 bases from V and 2 bases from J; junction bases left unmatched: 4. Germline-derived CDR1 and CDR2 are MNHNS and SASEGT. The CDR3 covers 15 residues.

The chain joins TRBV6-1 to TRBJ2-3, with 7 positions matching TRBD2. J gave up 6 bases and V 5 bases, and 11 bases lay outside the gene matches. There are 15 residues in the CDR3. The germline CDR1 and CDR2 sequences are MNHNS and SASEGT. The DNA of the CDR3 is TGTGCCAGCAGTACTTCCGGGAGGATGAGGGATACGCAGTATTTT. Encoded protein: CASSTSGRMRDTQYF.

This sequence joins TRBV6-2 or TRBV6-3 and TRBJ2-1, with TRBD1 identical over 9 bases. Per germline, CDR1 MNHEY and CDR2 SVGEGT. V trimming: 1 base; J trimming: 8 bases; junction bases outside the gene matches: 9. This CDR3 is built from 16 residues. The DNA of the CDR3 is TGTGCCAGCAGTTACTTGGGACAGGGATTTTTCCATGAGCAGTTCTTC. Its translation is CASSYLGQGFFHEQFF.

This chain uses TRBV28 with TRBJ1-2; D is possibly TRBD1 (5 bases). The V end was cut by 5 bases, the J end by 6 bases, with 10 bases between. The CDR3 is made up of 12 amino acids. Germline lookup yields CDR1 MDHEN and CDR2 SYDVKM. The CDR3 protein is CASSGSRDGYTF. CDR3 nucleotide sequence: TGTGCCAGCAGTGGAAGCAGGGATGGCTACACCTTC.

The table lists this clonotype with a few counts. The CDR3 loop is CSASRQGDNQPQHF. The CDR3 nucleotides are TGCAGTGCTAGCCGACAGGGAGACAATCAGCCCCAGCATTTT. The V gene is TRBV20-1, the J gene TRBJ1-5; 7 bases match TRBD1. CDR3 length equals 14 residues. The germline V gene has CDR1 DFQATT and CDR2 SNEGSKA (reference sequence). V gave up 3 bases and J gave up 3 bases; unmatched junction bases: 5.

This rearrangement joins TRBV5-1 to TRBJ1-2, with D uncertain. The CDR3 is made up of 14 amino acids. V was trimmed by 0 bases and J by 4 bases, leaving 10 bases between them. CDR1 is SGHRS and CDR2 is YFSETQ in the germline V gene. CDR3 in amino acids: CASSLARRPYGYTF. The CDR3 DNA reads TGCGCCAGCAGCTTGGCCAGGCGCCCCTATGGCTACACCTTC.

The sample holds a few counts of this clonotype. The V gene is TRBV7-2, the J gene TRBJ2-3; 12 nucleotides align to TRBD2. The V gene end was trimmed by 0 bases and the J gene end by 1 base; junction bases not matched to a gene: 2. CDR1 is SGHTA and CDR2 is FQGNSA in the germline V gene. This CDR3 region has 17 residues. The CDR3 sequence is CASSLAPSGRGTDTQYF. The CDR3 bases are TGTGCCAGCAGCTTAGCGCCTAGCGGGAGGGGCACAGATACGCAGTATTTT.

Notes on this clonotype: One junction end disagrees with the germline gene, perhaps due to a read error. This rearrangement joins TRBV7-7 to TRBJ2-7, with D possibly called TRBD1 or TRBD2 (5 bases each). Germline-derived CDR1 and CDR2 are SSHAT and FNYEAQ (reference sequence). The CDR3 runs 15 residues. Written as DNA, the CDR3 is TGTGCTAGCAGCTTAGGCCCGGGACCAGAATACGAGCAGTACTTC. It codes for CASSLGPGPEYEQYF.

This clonotype was seen a handful of times. Relative to the germline gene, one junction end is altered; a read error may explain this. V and J are TRBV7-7 and TRBJ2-4; D gene unclear. CDR1 SSHAT and CDR2 FNYEAQ come from the germline V gene (reference sequence). CDR3 length: 12 amino acids. The CDR3 sequence: CASSFAKNIQYF. The CDR3 coding sequence is TGTGCTAGCAGCTTTGCCAAAAACATTCAGTACTTC.

V gene TRBV5-6 combines with J gene TRBJ2-7; D gene unclear. V lost 0 bases, J lost 2 bases, and 6 bases lay in between. The CDR3 sequence is 13 residues long. From germline, CDR1 is SGHDT and CDR2 YYEEEE. The CDR3 spells CASSLADAYEQYF. The CDR3 coding sequence is TGTGCCAGCAGCTTGGCCGACGCCTACGAGCAGTACTTC.

This chain connects TRBV9 to TRBJ1-2; TRBD1 might be the D (5 bases). V was shortened by 6 bases and J by 7 bases, with 16 bases between the two germline ends. CDR1 and CDR2 (germline): SGDLS, YYNGEE. CDR3 length: 13 amino acids. CDR3 region: CASTGSGEAGYTF. CDR3 sequence (DNA): TGTGCCAGCACGGGCTCGGGGGAGGCTGGCTACACCTTC.

This clonotype has only a few counts. The chain combines TRBV2 with TRBJ2-3; D is unclear. This CDR3 is 13 amino acids long. The germline V gene encodes CDR1 SNHLY and CDR2 FYNNEI. V was trimmed by 5 bases and J by 4 bases, leaving 10 bases between them. CDR3 region: CASSWTEPDTQYF. In DNA, the CDR3 is TGTGCCAGCAGTTGGACGGAGCCAGATACGCAGTATTTT.

This clonotype was counted ten times or more. The chain recombines TRBV29-1 with TRBJ1-1; perhaps TRBD1 as D (5 bases). Germline CDR1 reads SQVTM; CDR2 reads ANQGSEA. With 7 bases removed from V and 3 bases from J, the gap between germline ends came to 18 bases. The CDR3 runs to 14 residues. Here the CDR3 DNA reads TGCAGCGCCACGGGGCGTGGGGGATACACTGAAGCTTTCTTT. It specifies CSATGRGGYTEAFF.

This chain joins TRBV6-1 and TRBJ2-3, with 9 positions matching TRBD2. V shed 6 bases and J 1 base; nucleotides not matched to a gene: 8. Germline lookup yields CDR1 MNHNS and CDR2 SASEGT. This CDR3 spans 16 amino acids. The CDR3 nucleotides are TGTGCCAGCAGCCCCTCGATAGCGGGGGGCACAGATACGCAGTATTTT. This gives the protein CASSPSIAGGTDTQYF.

To note about this clonotype: This may stem from a read error, because a much larger clone lies one nucleotide away. The genes are TRBV28 and TRBJ1-3; D might be TRBD1 (6 bases). This CDR3 has 16 amino acids. V was cut by 9 bases and J by 0 bases, with 18 bases left in between. Germline lookup yields CDR1 MDHEN and CDR2 SYDVKM. The CDR3 bases are TGTGCCAGGCTGAGTGAACAACAGGGCTCTGGAAACACCATATATTTT. Its translation is CARLSEQQGSGNTIYF. The entire variable domain, with the rest obtained from reference TRBV28 and TRBJ1-3, is as follows: DVKVTQSSRYLVKRTGEKVFLECVQDMDHENMFWYRQDPGLGLRLIYFSYDVKMKEKGDIPEGYSVSREKKERFSLILESASTNQTSMYLCARLSEQQGSGNTIYFGEGSWLTVV.

The chain joins TRBV3-1 to TRBJ1-4; D is uncertain. Per germline, CDR1 LGHDT and CDR2 YNNKEL (reference sequence). The CDR3 consists of 15 residues. Trimming took 1 base from V and 3 from J, leaving 9 bases between them. CDR3 residues: CASSQGRQANEKLFF. CDR3 nucleotides: TGTGCCAGCAGCCAAGGAAGGCAGGCTAATGAAAAACTGTTTTTT.

This clonotype was detected ten times or more. V usage is TRBV11-2 and J usage is TRBJ1-1; D is uncertain. Trimming removed 4 bases from V and 0 bases from J, with 6 bases in between. Germline CDR1 is SGHAT and CDR2 is FQNNGV. This CDR3 is built from 13 residues. The CDR3 DNA is TGTGCCAGCAGCTCCTATTTGAACACTGAAGCTTTCTTT. Translating it yields CASSSYLNTEAFF.

This clonotype was counted many times. This chain uses TRBV11-2 with TRBJ2-1; 8 bases map to TRBD1. Germline V gene sequence: CDR1 SGHAT, CDR2 FQNNGV. The CDR3 has 14 amino acids. V lost 5 bases and J lost 2; bases outside the gene matches: 2. The CDR3 is CASSRQGPYNEQFF. The CDR3 DNA reads as TGTGCCAGCAGCCGACAGGGGCCCTACAATGAGCAGTTCTTC. Supplemented by reference TRBV11-2 and TRBJ2-1, the full variable domain reads EAGVAQSPRYKIIEKRQSVAFWCNPISGHATLYWYQQILGQGPKLLIQFQNNGVVDDSQLPKDRFSAERLKGVDSTLKIQPAKLEDSAVYLCASSRQGPYNEQFFGPGTRLTVL.

The chain carries TRBV18 and TRBJ2-4; D is undetermined. Germline CDR1 KGHSH, CDR2 LQKENI. Trimming cost V 0 bases and J 7 bases, with 10 bases left between them. The CDR3 extends over 14 amino acids. CDR3 bases: TGTGCCAGCTCACCACCGGTGGGGATTAACATTCAGTACTTC. Amino acid sequence: CASSPPVGINIQYF.

This clonotype was detected many times. The gene calls are TRBV7-2 and TRBJ1-2; maybe TRBD1 (5 bases). Germline V gives CDR1 SGHTA, CDR2 FQGNSA. V gave up 1 base and J gave up 5 bases, with 11 bases separating them. The CDR3 spans 14 residues. CDR3 bases: TGTGCCAGCAGCTTAGATAGGGGACCATATGGCTACACCTTC. Translating it yields CASSLDRGPYGYTF.

This clonotype has just a few counts. The V call is TRBV12-3 or TRBV12-4, the J call TRBJ1-1; D remains unclear. The CDR3 length is 13 residues. V was trimmed by 3 bases and J by 4 bases, leaving 9 bases between them. The CDR3 DNA sequence: TGTGCCAGCAGTTTTGGAGTCGGCACTGAAGCTTTCTTT. It encodes CASSFGVGTEAFF.

The chain couples TRBV7-6 to TRBJ2-7, with 11 bases fitting TRBD1. The germline V gene encodes CDR1 SGHVS and CDR2 FNYEAQ. The CDR3 is 13 amino acids. The V and J ends lost 8 bases and 3 bases, in that order; junction bases with no gene match: 3. In DNA form, the CDR3 reads TGTGCCAGCCAGGGACAGGGGGTCTACGAGCAGTACTTC. Its translation is CASQGQGVYEQYF.

This clonotype has just a few counts. V usage is TRBV6-2 or TRBV6-3 and J usage is TRBJ2-2; D is uncertain. Between the trimmed V and J ends, which lost 6 bases and 1 base, there was a span of 9 bases. The CDR3 covers 14 residues. In germline, CDR1 is MNHEY, CDR2 SVGEGT. The CDR3: CASRARVNTGELFF. CDR3 DNA: TGTGCCAGCAGGGCTAGAGTGAACACCGGGGAGCTGTTTTTT.

This clonotype has ten or more counts. The rearrangement joins TRBV28 to TRBJ2-3, with 7 bases identical to TRBD2. The V segment lost 5 bases and the J segment 1 base; nucleotides outside the gene matches: 12. The CDR3 totals 17 residues. The germline gives CDR1 MDHEN, CDR2 SYDVKM. The CDR3 nucleotides are TGTGCCAGCAGTCCAGGGATGAGAGGGAGGGGCACAGATACGCAGTATTTT. It is translated as CASSPGMRGRGTDTQYF.

Turning to this clonotype: The CDR3 carries no conserved terminal phenylalanine or tryptophan, so it likely arises from a read error. The genes are TRBV24-1 and TRBJ2-5; 10 nucleotides line up with TRBD2. J gave up 0 bases and V 4 bases, and 7 bases lay outside the gene matches. Per germline, CDR1 KGHDR and CDR2 SFDVKD. The CDR3 extends over 17 amino acids. The chain's CDR3 is CATSDTKLAGYQETQYC. CDR3 nucleotides: TGTGCCACCAGTGACACCAAACTAGCGGGGTACCAAGAGACCCAGTACTGC.